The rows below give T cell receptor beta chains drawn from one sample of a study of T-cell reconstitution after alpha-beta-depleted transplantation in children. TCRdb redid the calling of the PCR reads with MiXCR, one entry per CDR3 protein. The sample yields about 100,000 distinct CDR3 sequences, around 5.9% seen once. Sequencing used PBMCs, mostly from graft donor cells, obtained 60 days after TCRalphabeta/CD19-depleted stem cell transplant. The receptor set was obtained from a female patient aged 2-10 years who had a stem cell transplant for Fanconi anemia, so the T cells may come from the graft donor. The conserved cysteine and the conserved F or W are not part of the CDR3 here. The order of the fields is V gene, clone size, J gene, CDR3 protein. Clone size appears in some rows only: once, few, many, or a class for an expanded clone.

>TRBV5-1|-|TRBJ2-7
ARPQVPGQGVDEQY
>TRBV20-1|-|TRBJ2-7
SARISYEQY
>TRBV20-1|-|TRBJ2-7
SARTIYEQY
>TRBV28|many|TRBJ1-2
ASSRTGEALGYT
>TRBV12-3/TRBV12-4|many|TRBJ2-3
ASNPWGALDTQY
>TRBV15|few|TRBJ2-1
ATSGVGGTSGSNEQF
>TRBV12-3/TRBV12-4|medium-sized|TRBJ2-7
ASTTRGSGGAWKEQY
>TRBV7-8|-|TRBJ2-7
ASSLVVGKGGTTYEQY
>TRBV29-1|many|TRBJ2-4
SVGQGLNIQY
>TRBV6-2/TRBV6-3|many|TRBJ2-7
ASSYSGTSTYEQY
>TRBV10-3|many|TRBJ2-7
AISERTAGGFDEQY
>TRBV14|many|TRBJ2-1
ASSQGLSSYNEQF
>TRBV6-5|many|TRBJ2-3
ASSYPLSAGRSTDTQY
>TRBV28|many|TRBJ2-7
ASRRPGSFYEQY
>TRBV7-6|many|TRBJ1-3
ASSFSEGNTIY
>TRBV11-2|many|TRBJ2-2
ASSLYEELF
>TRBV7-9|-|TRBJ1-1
ASSLASGRLDTEAF
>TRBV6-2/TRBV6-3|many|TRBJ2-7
ASSPIRDSYSYEQY
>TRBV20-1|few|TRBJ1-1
SADDRGGTEAF
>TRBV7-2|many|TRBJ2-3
ASSLAGSSTDTQY